This T cell receptor (beta chain) was recorded in a study of cytomegalovirus exposure and HLA in healthy donors. The protocol was immunoSEQ multiplex PCR, while the TCRdb copy is restricted to in-frame clones and leaves out a portion. The sample lists about 130,000 clones; about 95% were seen once. Study-wide results and limits: Per published reports, the classifier diagnosed cytomegalovirus status with high specificity and sensitivity. TCR clusters originating in the first cohort tended to co-occur in the 110 or so validation repertoires, according to a later analysis.

Comment on this clone: The antigen remains unidentified.

Germline V gives CDR1 MDHEN, CDR2 SYDVKM. The CDR3 runs to 15 residues. V lost 6 bases and J lost 8; bases outside the gene matches: 6. V gene TRBV28 combines with J gene TRBJ2-1; 14 bases fit TRBD2. The receptor was derived from a man in his late teens or twenties in good health and CMV-seropositive. The sequenced material came from PBMCs. CDR3 sequence reads: CASRRLAGGPHEQFF. The CDR3, as DNA: TGTGCCAGCAGGAGACTAGCGGGAGGGCCCCATGAGCAGTTCTTC.